The clone carrying this T cell receptor beta chain was counted a few times. Its specificity is not known. TCRdb used MiXCR to reprocess the 5' RACE reads, holding one entry per CDR3 protein. The sample carries just over 450,000 distinct CDR3 sequences, approximately 15% recorded once. These data originate in a study of identical twins. Study-level points and caveats: The degree of excess twin sharing was weaker in beta out-of-frame sequences. There were fewer insertions in abundant cord blood beta clonotypes, but memory repertoires showed no such pattern.

CDR1 is LNHDA, CDR2 SQIVND, per germline (reference sequence). This CDR3 region has 17 residues. V dropped 6 bases and J dropped 6; count of bases not matched to a gene: 17. Separately, the same data were catalogued under a study of yellow fever vaccine responses in identical twins.

The chain has TRBV19 and TRBJ2-5, with TRBD1 matching 9 bases. The specimen was CD4+ T cells sorted from blood. The TCR originated in a young woman in good health. The CDR3 DNA reads TGTGCCAGTAGCAGACCTTCTAACCGGGACAGGGCAAAGACCCAGTACTTC. Translation gives CASSRPSNRDRAKTQYF. The variable domain in full, completed from reference TRBV19 and TRBJ2-5, reads DGGITQSPKYLFRKEGQNVTLSCEQNLNHDAMYWYRQDPGQGLRLIYYSQIVNDFQKGDIAEGYSVSREKKESFPLTVTSAQKNPTAFYLCASSRPSNRDRAKTQYFGPGTRLLVL.